These T cell receptor beta chains were read from a single sample in a study of cytomegalovirus exposure and HLA in healthy donors. Libraries were prepared by immunoSEQ multiplex PCR; TCRdb keeps only in-frame clonotypes and omits some of them. This table holds some 140,000 clones, around 77% found once. The sequenced sample was PBMCs. The origin of the receptors is a man aged 25 to 45 in good health and CMV-seronegative. CDR3s include the opening cysteine and the closing phenylalanine or tryptophan. Each record gives: J gene, V gene, clone size, D gene, CDR3 protein, CDR3 DNA. The D gene is left open where the match is weak. A clone size is listed for some rows: how often the clone was seen (once, few, many), or a class if it is expanded.

>TRBJ2-7|TRBV29-1|.|.
CSGWTAGSHEQYF
TGCAGCGGATGGACAGCTGGCTCCCACGAGCAGTACTTC
>TRBJ2-3|TRBV9|.|.
CASSVSLSTDTQYF
TGTGCCAGCAGCGTATCCCTAAGCACAGATACGCAGTATTTT
>TRBJ2-7|TRBV10-3|.|TRBD2
CAIGRLAGGLLGIEQYF
TGTGCCATCGGCCGACTAGCGGGAGGGCTACTGGGTATCGAGCAGTACTTC
>TRBJ2-3|TRBV9|.|TRBD2
CASSATSGRYQDTQYF
TGTGCCAGCAGCGCCACTAGCGGGAGGTATCAAGATACGCAGTATTTT
>TRBJ2-7|TRBV15|.|.
CATSRGGRFYEQYF
TGTGCCACCAGCAGGGGGGGGCGTTTCTACGAGCAGTACTTC
>TRBJ2-6|TRBV6-7|.|TRBD2
CDSSYSPGLASSGANVLTF
TGTGACAGCAGTTATTCCCCGGGACTAGCGTCCTCTGGGGCCAACGTCCTGACTTTC
>TRBJ2-5|TRBV5-1|.|TRBD2
CASSPGRGGETQYF
TGCGCCAGCAGCCCCGGACGGGGGGGGGAGACCCAGTACTTC
>TRBJ2-3|TRBV5-4|few|.
CASSSYRVPDTQYF
TGTGCCAGCAGCTCCTACAGGGTGCCAGATACGCAGTATTTT
>TRBJ1-3|TRBV2|.|.
CASISQEDTIYF
TGTGCCAGCATTTCGCAGGAGGACACCATATATTTT
>TRBJ1-5|TRBV19|.|TRBD1
CASSKTGAGQPQHF
TGTGCCAGTAGCAAGACAGGGGCGGGCCAGCCCCAGCATTTT
>TRBJ2-3|TRBV27|few|.
CASSSIGGGTDTQYF
TGTGCCAGCAGTTCCATCGGCGGGGGCACAGATACGCAGTATTTT
>TRBJ2-3|TRBV18|few|TRBD2
CASSRGTSGTDTQYF
TGTGCCAGCTCTCGCGGGACTAGCGGGACAGATACGCAGTATTTT
>TRBJ2-5|TRBV19|few|TRBD2
CASSEGTSGETQYF
TGTGCCAGTAGTGAGGGGACTAGCGGAGAGACCCAGTACTTC
>TRBJ2-7|TRBV19|.|.
CASSPMSGFFYEQYF
TGTGCCAGTAGTCCCATGTCCGGGTTCTTCTACGAGCAGTACTTC
>TRBJ2-1|TRBV6-5|.|.
CASSYTLEYDEQFF
TGTGCCAGCAGTTACACACTAGAGTACGATGAGCAGTTCTTC
>TRBJ1-5|TRBV28|.|.
CASSFPRWRDRNQPQHF
TGTGCCAGCAGTTTTCCGAGGTGGAGGGATCGCAATCAGCCCCAGCATTTT
>TRBJ2-3|TRBV5-4|.|TRBD2
CASSSKRDTDTQYF
TGTGCCAGCAGCTCCAAGCGGGACACAGATACGCAGTATTTT
>TRBJ2-7|TRBV15|.|.
CATCFSGYYIEQYF
TGTGCCACCTGTTTCAGCGGGTATTACATCGAGCAGTACTTC
>TRBJ2-7|TRBV7-2|few|.
CASSLKFDRSSYEQYF
TGTGCCAGCAGCTTAAAGTTCGACAGGTCCTCCTACGAGCAGTACTTC
>TRBJ2-2|TRBV5-6|.|.
CASSLVRVNTGELFF
TGTGCCAGCAGCTTGGTTCGGGTTAACACCGGGGAGCTGTTTTTT
>TRBJ2-2|TRBV7-3|once|TRBD2
CASSLGTSGTGELFF
TGTGCCAGCAGCCTAGGGACTAGCGGCACCGGGGAGCTGTTTTTT
>TRBJ2-1|TRBV5-1|.|.
CASSLATSGVRNEQFF
TGCGCCAGCAGCTTGGCTACTTCGGGGGTACGCAATGAGCAGTTCTTC
>TRBJ2-5|TRBV7-9|.|TRBD2
CASSSRWREGQETQYF
TGTGCCAGCAGCTCCCGATGGCGGGAGGGCCAAGAGACCCAGTACTTC
>TRBJ2-2|TRBV5-4|.|.
CASSYSGELFF
TGTGCCAGCAGCTACAGCGGGGAGCTGTTTTTT
>TRBJ2-2|TRBV9|.|.
CASSVGVGNTGELFF
TGTGCCAGCAGCGTAGGAGTCGGGAACACCGGGGAGCTGTTTTTT
>TRBJ2-2|TRBV6-5|.|.
CASSYIASGELFF
TGTGCCAGCAGTTACATAGCCTCCGGGGAGCTGTTTTTT
>TRBJ2-2|TRBV7-2|.|.
CASSPSQGIGNTGELFF
TGTGCCAGCAGCCCGTCCCAGGGAATAGGGAACACCGGGGAGCTGTTTTTT
>TRBJ1-1|TRBV30|.|.
CAWSVPGVENTEAFF
TGTGCCTGGAGTGTACCCGGTGTAGAGAACACTGAAGCTTTCTTT
>TRBJ2-3|TRBV10-3|once|.
CAISDFGGGVTDTQYF
TGTGCCATCAGTGACTTTGGGGGGGGCGTAACAGATACGCAGTATTTT
>TRBJ2-3|TRBV30|once|TRBD2
CAWRLGLADSTDTQYF
TGTGCCTGGAGACTCGGACTAGCGGATAGCACAGATACGCAGTATTTT
>TRBJ1-1|TRBV7-9|.|.
CASSPGYTEAFF
TGTGCCAGCAGCCCCGGGTACACTGAAGCTTTCTTT
>TRBJ1-1|TRBV29-1|.|.
CSVGVIPGGTEAFF
TGCAGCGTCGGGGTTATCCCGGGGGGCACTGAAGCTTTCTTT
>TRBJ2-7|TRBV6-1|.|TRBD2
CASSEIDASGSGEQYF
TGTGCCAGCAGTGAGATAGATGCGAGCGGGAGTGGGGAGCAGTACTTC
>TRBJ2-5|TRBV7-3|.|.
CASSQGPGVEETQYF
TGTGCCAGCAGCCAAGGGCCGGGAGTGGAAGAGACCCAGTACTTC
>TRBJ2-7|TRBV5-1|.|TRBD1
CASSSGQGAVEQYF
TGCGCCAGCAGCTCGGGACAGGGCGCGGTCGAGCAGTACTTC
>TRBJ1-5|TRBV6-1|.|.
CASSAGIGNQPQHF
TGTGCCAGCAGCGCAGGGATCGGGAATCAGCCCCAGCATTTT
>TRBJ1-2|TRBV4-2|once|TRBD1
CASSQTGADYGYTF
TGTGCCAGCAGCCAAACAGGGGCGGACTATGGCTACACCTTC